These 11 T cell receptor beta chains were all obtained from the same sample, sequenced in a study of long-term antiretroviral therapy in people with HIV. The authors ran the immunoSEQ assay, v3.0, at survey level. The method was immunoSEQ multiplex PCR; TCRdb's version includes in-frame clones alone and lacks a portion of them. The sample shows approximately 28,000 clones, 95% of them seen only once. Source: unsorted PBMCs, taken 5.3 years after starting antiretroviral therapy. All receptors come from a man aged 25 to 40 with HIV.

J is TRBJ2-3 and V is TRBV7-2; 8 nucleotides line up with TRBD2. CDR3 length: 15 residues. Germline V gives CDR1 SGHTA, CDR2 FQGNSA. The V gene end was trimmed by 5 bases and the J gene end by 1 base; junction bases not matched to a gene: 5. CDR3 sequence reads: CASSPDSGGTDTQYF. CDR3 DNA: TGTGCCAGCAGCCCGGATAGCGGGGGCACAGATACGCAGTATTTT.

The chain recombines TRBV7-9 with TRBJ2-7; D remains unclear. V gave up 1 base and J gave up 6 bases, with 13 bases separating them. The CDR3 length is 14 residues. CDR1 is SEHNR and CDR2 is FQNEAQ in the germline V gene (reference sequence). CDR3 sequence reads: CASSLVSGSGEQYF. The CDR3 nucleotides are TGTGCCAGCAGCTTAGTTTCAGGATCAGGCGAGCAGTACTTC.

The chain combines TRBV4-1 with TRBJ2-6; TRBD1 aligns across 8 bases. CDR1 and CDR2 (germline): MGHRA, YSYEKL. The CDR3 loop spans 16 amino acids. V shed 2 bases and J 1 base; nucleotides not matched to a gene: 1. CDR3 DNA: TGCGCCAGCAGCCAAAACAGGGGGTCTGGGGCCAACGTCCTGACTTTC. This translates into CASSQNRGSGANVLTF.

The rearrangement joins TRBV4-2 to TRBJ1-1; unclear D gene. The CDR3 extends over 14 amino acids. From germline, CDR1 is LGHNA and CDR2 YNFKEQ. V lost 0 bases, J lost 7 bases, and 12 bases lay in between. The CDR3 loop is CASSQDPQAVEAFF. The CDR3 DNA reads as TGTGCCAGCAGCCAAGATCCCCAGGCAGTTGAAGCTTTCTTT.

This sequence joins TRBV7-9 and TRBJ2-7; possibly TRBD1 or TRBD2 for D (5 bases each). The V end lost 5 bases, the J end lost 0 bases, and 14 bases lay between the germline ends. Germline V gene sequence: CDR1 SEHNR, CDR2 FQNEAQ (reference sequence). This CDR3 has 15 residues. CDR3 loop: CASSIPGTASYEQYF. CDR3 in DNA: TGTGCCAGCAGCATACCCGGGACGGCCTCCTACGAGCAGTACTTC.

The V and J genes are TRBV6-6 and TRBJ1-5; maybe TRBD1 (5 bases). V lost 10 bases, J lost 5 bases, and 18 bases lay in between. The CDR3 is 14 residues long. Germline-derived CDR1 and CDR2 are MNHNY and SVGAGI (reference sequence). In DNA form, the CDR3 reads TGTGCCATTCAGGGTTTGGGGGATTATCAGCCCCAGCATTTT. This encodes CAIQGLGDYQPQHF.

J is TRBJ2-3 and V is TRBV4-3; a weak D match, TRBD2 (6 bases). V was pared by 4 bases and J by 1 base, with 24 bases between. From germline, CDR1 is LGHNA and CDR2 YSLEER. The CDR3 consists of 19 residues. For the CDR3, the DNA is TGCGCCAGCAGCCTCGAGACTGGTGGGAGCGGGTGGGGCACAGATACGCAGTATTTT. It translates to CASSLETGGSGWGTDTQYF.

CDR3 sequence (DNA): TGTGCCTGGGGGGCGGAGACCCAGTACTTC. It encodes CAWGAETQYF. The chain uses TRBV30 and TRBJ2-5; D perhaps matches TRBD1 (5 bases). Trimming stripped 5 bases from V and 5 bases from J, with 6 bases between. Germline CDR1 reads GTSNPN; CDR2 reads SVGIG (reference sequence). This CDR3 comprises 10 residues. Looking up the rest from reference TRBV30 and TRBJ2-5 gives the full variable domain: SQTIHQWPATLVQPVGSPLSLECTVEGTSNPNLYWYRQAAGRGLQLLFYSVGIGQISSEVPQNLSASRPQDRQFILSSKKLLLSDSGFYLCAWGAETQYFGPGTRLLVL.

This rearrangement joins TRBV4-2 to TRBJ2-7; a weak D match, TRBD2 (6 bases). This CDR3 region has 20 residues. V lost 0 bases and J lost 0, with 24 bases in between. Germline values: CDR1 LGHNA, CDR2 YNFKEQ. For the CDR3, the DNA is TGTGCCAGCAGCCAAGATAGCTCAATCGGAGGGCCCCCCAGCTCCTACGAGCAGTACTTC. It yields the protein CASSQDSSIGGPPSSYEQYF.

This chain links TRBV7-9 with TRBJ2-5; D may be TRBD2 (5 bases). Germline-derived CDR1 and CDR2 are SEHNR and FQNEAQ (reference sequence). The CDR3 has 15 residues. V lost 1 base and J lost 5, with 14 bases in between. The CDR3 nucleotides are TGTGCCAGCAGCTTAGGGACTGAGGTAGCGGAGACCCAGTACTTC. Its protein is CASSLGTEVAETQYF.

The chain recombines TRBV6-1 with TRBJ1-2, with 8 bases lining up with TRBD1. The V gene's germline CDR1 is MNHNS and CDR2 SASEGT. The CDR3 runs to 17 residues. J gave up 3 bases and V 4 bases, and 13 bases lay outside the gene matches. The CDR3 region is CASSGHRGQGSDYGYTF. The DNA for the CDR3 is TGTGCCAGCAGTGGCCACCGCGGACAGGGCAGTGACTATGGCTACACCTTC.